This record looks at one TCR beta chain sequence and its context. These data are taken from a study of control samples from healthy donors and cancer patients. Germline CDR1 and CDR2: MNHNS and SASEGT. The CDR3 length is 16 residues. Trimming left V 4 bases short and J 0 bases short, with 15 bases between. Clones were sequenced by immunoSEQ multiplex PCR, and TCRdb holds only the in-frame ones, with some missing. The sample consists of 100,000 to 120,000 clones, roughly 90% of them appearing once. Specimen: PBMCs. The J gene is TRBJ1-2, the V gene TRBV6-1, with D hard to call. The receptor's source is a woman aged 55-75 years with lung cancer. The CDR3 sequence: CASSGSLRRTNYGYTF. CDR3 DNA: TGTGCCAGCAGTGGGTCTCTCAGAAGAACTAACTATGGCTACACCTTC.